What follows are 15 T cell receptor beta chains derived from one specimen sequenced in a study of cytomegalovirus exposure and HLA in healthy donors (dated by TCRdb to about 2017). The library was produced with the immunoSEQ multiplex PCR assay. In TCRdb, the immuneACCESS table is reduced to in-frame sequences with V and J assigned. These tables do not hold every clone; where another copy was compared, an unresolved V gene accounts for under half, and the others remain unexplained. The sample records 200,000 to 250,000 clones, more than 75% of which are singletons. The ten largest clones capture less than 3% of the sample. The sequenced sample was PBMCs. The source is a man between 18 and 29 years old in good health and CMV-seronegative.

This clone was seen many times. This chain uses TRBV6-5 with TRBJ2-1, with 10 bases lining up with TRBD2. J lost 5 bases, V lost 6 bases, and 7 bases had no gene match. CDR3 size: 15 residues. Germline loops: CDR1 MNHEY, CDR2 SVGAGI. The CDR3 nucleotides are TGTGCCAGCAGGCCTAGCGGGGGATCAGACAATGAGCAGTTCTTC. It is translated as CASRPSGGSDNEQFF.

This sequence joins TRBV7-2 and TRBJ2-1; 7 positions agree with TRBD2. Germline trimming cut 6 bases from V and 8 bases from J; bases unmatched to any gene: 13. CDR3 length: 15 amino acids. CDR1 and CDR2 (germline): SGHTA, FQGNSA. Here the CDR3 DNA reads TGTGCCAGCAGTCCTAGCGGAAAGTGGGGCGATGAGCAGTTCTTC. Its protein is CASSPSGKWGDEQFF.

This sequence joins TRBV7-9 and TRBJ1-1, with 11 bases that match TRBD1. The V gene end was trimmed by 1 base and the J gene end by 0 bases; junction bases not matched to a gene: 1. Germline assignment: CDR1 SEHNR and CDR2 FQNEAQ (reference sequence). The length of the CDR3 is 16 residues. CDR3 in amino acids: CASSLGTGGLNTEAFF. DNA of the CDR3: TGTGCCAGCAGCTTAGGGACAGGGGGCCTGAACACTGAAGCTTTCTTT.

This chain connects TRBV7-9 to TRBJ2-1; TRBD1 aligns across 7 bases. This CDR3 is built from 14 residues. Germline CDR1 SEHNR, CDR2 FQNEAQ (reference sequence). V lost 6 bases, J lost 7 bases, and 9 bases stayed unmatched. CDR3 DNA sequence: TGTGCCAGCAGGAAAAGGGACAGTTGGAATGAGCAGTTCTTC. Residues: CASRKRDSWNEQFF.

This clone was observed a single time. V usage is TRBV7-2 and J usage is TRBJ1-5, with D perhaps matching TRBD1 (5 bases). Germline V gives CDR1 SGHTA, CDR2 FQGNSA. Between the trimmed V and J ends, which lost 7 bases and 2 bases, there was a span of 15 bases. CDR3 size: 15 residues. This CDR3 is CASTQSGGGNQPQHF. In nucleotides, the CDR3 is TGTGCCAGCACCCAGTCTGGGGGGGGCAATCAGCCCCAGCATTTT. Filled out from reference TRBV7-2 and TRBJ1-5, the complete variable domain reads GAGVSQSPSNKVTEKGKDVELRCDPISGHTALYWYRQSLGQGLEFLIYFQGNSAPDKSGLPSDRFSAERTGGSVSTLTIQRTQQEDSAVYLCASTQSGGGNQPQHFGDGTRLSIL.

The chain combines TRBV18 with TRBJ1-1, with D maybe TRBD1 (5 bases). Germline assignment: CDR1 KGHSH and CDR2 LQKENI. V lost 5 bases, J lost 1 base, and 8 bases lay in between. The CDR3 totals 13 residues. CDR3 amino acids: CASSSTANTEAFF. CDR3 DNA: TGTGCCAGCTCATCGACAGCGAACACTGAAGCTTTCTTT.

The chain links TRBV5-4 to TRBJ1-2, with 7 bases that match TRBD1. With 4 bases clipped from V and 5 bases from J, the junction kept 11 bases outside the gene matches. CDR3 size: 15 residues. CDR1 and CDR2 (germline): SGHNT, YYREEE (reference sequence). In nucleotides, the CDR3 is TGTGCCAGCAGCCACCGGGACAGAGGGAAGTATGGCTACACCTTC. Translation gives CASSHRDRGKYGYTF.

CDR3 loop: CASSVVASGGRQFF. CDR3 in DNA: TGTGCCAGCAGCGTAGTGGCTAGCGGGGGGAGGCAGTTCTTC. The genes are TRBV9 and TRBJ2-1; 11 bases are shared with TRBD2. Unmatched junction bases numbered 5, after V lost 0 bases and J lost 12 bases. Germline V gene data show CDR1 as SGDLS and CDR2 as YYNGEE. The CDR3 has 14 amino acids. The whole variable domain, filled in from reference TRBV9 and TRBJ2-1, reads DSGVTQTPKHLITATGQRVTLRCSPRSGDLSVYWYQQSLDQGLQFLIQYYNGEERAKGNILERFSAQQFPDLHSELNLSSLELGDSALYFCASSVVASGGRQFFGPGTRLTVL.

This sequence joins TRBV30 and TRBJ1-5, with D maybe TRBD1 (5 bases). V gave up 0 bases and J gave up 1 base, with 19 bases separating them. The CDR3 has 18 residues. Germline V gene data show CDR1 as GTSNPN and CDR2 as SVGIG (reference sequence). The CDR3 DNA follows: TGTGCCTGGAGTGTAAGGGGCTTTCAAGGCGGCAGCAATCAGCCCCAGCATTTT. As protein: CAWSVRGFQGGSNQPQHF.

Here the CDR3 reads CASSIIDNEQFF. CDR3 DNA sequence: TGTGCCAGCAGTATCATAGACAATGAGCAGTTCTTC. The chain has TRBV2 and TRBJ2-1; D uncertain. Trimming removed 5 bases at V and 5 bases at J, with 7 bases between. Germline V gives CDR1 SNHLY, CDR2 FYNNEI. This CDR3 contains 12 residues.

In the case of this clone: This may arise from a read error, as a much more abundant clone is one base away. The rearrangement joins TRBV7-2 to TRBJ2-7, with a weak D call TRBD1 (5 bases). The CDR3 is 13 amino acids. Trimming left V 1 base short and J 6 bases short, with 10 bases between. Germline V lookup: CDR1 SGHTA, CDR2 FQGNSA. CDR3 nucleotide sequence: TGTGCCAGCAGCTTAGGAGCAGGGCGCGAGCAGTACTTC. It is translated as CASSLGAGREQYF. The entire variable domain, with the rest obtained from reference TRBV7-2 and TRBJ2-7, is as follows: GAGVSQSPSNKVTEKGKDVELRCDPISGHTALYWYRQSLGQGLEFLIYFQGNSAPDKSGLPSDRFSAERTGGSVSTLTIQRTQQEDSAVYLCASSLGAGREQYFGPGTRLTVT.

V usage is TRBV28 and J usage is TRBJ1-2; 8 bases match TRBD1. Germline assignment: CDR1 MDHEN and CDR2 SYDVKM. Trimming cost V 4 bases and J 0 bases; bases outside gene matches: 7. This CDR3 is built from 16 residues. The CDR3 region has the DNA TGTGCCAGCAGTTCCTGGGACAGGCCAGCTAACTATGGCTACACCTTC. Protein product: CASSSWDRPANYGYTF.

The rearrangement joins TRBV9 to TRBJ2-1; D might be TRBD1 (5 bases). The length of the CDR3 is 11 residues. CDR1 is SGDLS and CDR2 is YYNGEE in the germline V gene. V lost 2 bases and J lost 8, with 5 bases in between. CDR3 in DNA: TGTGCCAGCAGCGTGGGGCATGAGCAGTTCTTC. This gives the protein CASSVGHEQFF. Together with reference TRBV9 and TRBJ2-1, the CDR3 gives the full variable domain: DSGVTQTPKHLITATGQRVTLRCSPRSGDLSVYWYQQSLDQGLQFLIQYYNGEERAKGNILERFSAQQFPDLHSELNLSSLELGDSALYFCASSVGHEQFFGPGTRLTVL.

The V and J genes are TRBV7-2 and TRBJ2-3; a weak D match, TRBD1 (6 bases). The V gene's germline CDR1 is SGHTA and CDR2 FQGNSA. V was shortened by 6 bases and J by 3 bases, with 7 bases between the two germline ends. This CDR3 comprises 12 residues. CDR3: CASRRGTDTQYF. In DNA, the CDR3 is TGTGCCAGCAGGAGGGGGACAGATACGCAGTATTTT.

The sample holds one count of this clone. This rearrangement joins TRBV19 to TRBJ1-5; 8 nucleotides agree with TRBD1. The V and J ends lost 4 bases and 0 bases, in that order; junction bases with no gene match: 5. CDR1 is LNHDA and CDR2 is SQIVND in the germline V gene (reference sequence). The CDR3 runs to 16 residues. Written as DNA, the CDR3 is TGTGCCAGTAGTAGGCGGACAGGGAATAGCAATCAGCCCCAGCATTTT. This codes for CASSRRTGNSNQPQHF.